This T cell receptor beta chain stems from a study of Tregs in tolerant kidney transplant recipients. TCRdb's copy holds only in-frame clones and misses some; the assay was immunoSEQ multiplex PCR. Here the sample spans some 68,000 clones, 84% being singletons. The CDR3 is 16 residues long. The germline CDR1 and CDR2 sequences are SGHTA and FQGTGA. Trimming took off 0 bases at V and 0 bases at J, with 9 bases between the two ends. Unstimulated Tregs (CD4+CD25+CD127-) and CD4+CD25- non-Tregs were sorted from PBMCs. This clone was found once. Its antigen remains unidentified. Regarding the study as a whole: Expanding Tregs on activated donor B cells appeared to best identify donor-specific TCRbeta clones. Validation in larger populations is needed because few patients were studied.

The chain links TRBV7-3 to TRBJ2-1, with unresolved D. Sequences were obtained from CD4+ T cells from blood. This receptor was identified in a human donor in good health. CDR3 bases: TGTGCCAGCAGCTTAACCGTTACGAGCTCCTACAATGAGCAGTTCTTC. Translating gives CASSLTVTSSYNEQFF.